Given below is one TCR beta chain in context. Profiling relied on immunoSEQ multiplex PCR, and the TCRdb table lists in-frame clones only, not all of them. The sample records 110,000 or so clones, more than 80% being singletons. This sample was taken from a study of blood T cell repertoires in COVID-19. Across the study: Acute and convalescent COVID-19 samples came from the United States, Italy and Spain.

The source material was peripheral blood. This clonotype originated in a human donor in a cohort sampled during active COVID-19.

This chain's CDR3 is CASSLFRGLNTEAFF. CDR3 sequence (DNA): TGTGCCAGCAGCTTATTTCGGGGGTTGAACACTGAAGCTTTCTTT. The gene calls are TRBV7-9 and TRBJ1-1; D is perhaps TRBD1 (5 bases). V dropped 2 bases and J dropped 0 bases, with 10 bases sitting between them. CDR3 length equals 15 residues. Germline CDR1 is SEHNR and CDR2 is FQNEAQ (reference sequence).